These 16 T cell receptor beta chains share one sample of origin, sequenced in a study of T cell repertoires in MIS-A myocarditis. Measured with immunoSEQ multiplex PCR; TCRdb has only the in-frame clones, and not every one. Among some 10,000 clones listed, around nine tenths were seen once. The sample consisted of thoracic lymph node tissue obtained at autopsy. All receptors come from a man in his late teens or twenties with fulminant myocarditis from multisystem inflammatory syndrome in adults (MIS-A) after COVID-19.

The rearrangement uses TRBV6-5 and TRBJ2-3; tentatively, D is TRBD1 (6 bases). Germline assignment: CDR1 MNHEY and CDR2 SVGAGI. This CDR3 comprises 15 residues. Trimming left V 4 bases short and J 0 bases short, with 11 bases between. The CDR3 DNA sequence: TGTGCCAGCAGTTCAGGGGCCTCTAGCACAGATACGCAGTATTTT. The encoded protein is CASSSGASSTDTQYF.

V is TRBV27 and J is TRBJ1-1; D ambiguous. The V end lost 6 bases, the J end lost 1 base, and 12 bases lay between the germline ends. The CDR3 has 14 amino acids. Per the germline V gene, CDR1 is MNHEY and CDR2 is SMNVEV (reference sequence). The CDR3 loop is CASRGASENTEAFF. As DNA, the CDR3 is TGTGCCAGCAGGGGTGCGTCCGAGAACACTGAAGCTTTCTTT.

The CDR3 DNA reads TGTGCCAGCAGCCCCAGGACAGCTATGAACACTGAAGCTTTCTTT. Its protein is CASSPRTAMNTEAFF. This chain connects TRBV7-9 to TRBJ1-1, with D tentatively TRBD1 (6 bases). The germline V and J ends were trimmed by 5 bases and 0 bases, with 13 bases remaining between them. The length of the CDR3 is 15 residues. Germline V gene sequence: CDR1 SEHNR, CDR2 FQNEAQ (reference sequence).

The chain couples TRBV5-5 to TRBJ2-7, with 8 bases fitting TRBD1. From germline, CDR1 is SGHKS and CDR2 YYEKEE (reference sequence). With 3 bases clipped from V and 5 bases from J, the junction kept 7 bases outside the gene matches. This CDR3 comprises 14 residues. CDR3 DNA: TGTGCCAGCAGCTCAGGGGGCGTAAGCGACGAGCAGTACTTC. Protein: CASSSGGVSDEQYF.

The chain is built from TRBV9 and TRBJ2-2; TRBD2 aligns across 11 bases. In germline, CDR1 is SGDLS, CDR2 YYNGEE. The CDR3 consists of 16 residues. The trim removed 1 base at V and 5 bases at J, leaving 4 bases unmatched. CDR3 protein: CASSVSLAGDTGELFF. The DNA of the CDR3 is TGTGCCAGCAGCGTATCACTAGCGGGAGATACCGGGGAGCTGTTTTTT. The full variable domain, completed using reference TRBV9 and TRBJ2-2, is DSGVTQTPKHLITATGQRVTLRCSPRSGDLSVYWYQQSLDQGLQFLIQYYNGEERAKGNILERFSAQQFPDLHSELNLSSLELGDSALYFCASSVSLAGDTGELFFGEGSRLTVL.

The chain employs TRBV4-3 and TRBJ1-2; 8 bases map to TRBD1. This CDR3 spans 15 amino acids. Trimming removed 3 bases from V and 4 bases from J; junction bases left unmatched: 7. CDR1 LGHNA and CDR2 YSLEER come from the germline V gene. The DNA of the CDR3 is TGCGCCAGCAGCCAGGTGGACAGGGCGAGCTATGGCTACACCTTC. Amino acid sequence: CASSQVDRASYGYTF.

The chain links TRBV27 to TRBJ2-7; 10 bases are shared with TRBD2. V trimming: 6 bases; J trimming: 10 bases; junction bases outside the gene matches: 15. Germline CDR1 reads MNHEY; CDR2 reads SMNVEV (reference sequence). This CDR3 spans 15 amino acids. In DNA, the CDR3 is TGTGCCAGCAGCTCCACCGGGACTAGCGCAGAAAGCCAGTACTTC. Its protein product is CASSSTGTSAESQYF.

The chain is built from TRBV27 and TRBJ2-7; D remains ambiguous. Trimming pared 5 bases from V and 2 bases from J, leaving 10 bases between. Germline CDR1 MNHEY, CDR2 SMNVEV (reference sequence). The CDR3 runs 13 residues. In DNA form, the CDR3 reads TGTGCCAGCAGTCTCTCAGACACCTACGAGCAGTACTTC. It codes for CASSLSDTYEQYF.

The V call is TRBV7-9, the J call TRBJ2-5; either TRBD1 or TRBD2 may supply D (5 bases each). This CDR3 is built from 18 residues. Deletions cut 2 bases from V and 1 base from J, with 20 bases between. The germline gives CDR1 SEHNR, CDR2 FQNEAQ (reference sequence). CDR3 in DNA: TGTGCCAGCAGCTTAAATCGTGGTGGTTTTGGGACCCAAGAGACCCAGTACTTC. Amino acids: CASSLNRGGFGTQETQYF.

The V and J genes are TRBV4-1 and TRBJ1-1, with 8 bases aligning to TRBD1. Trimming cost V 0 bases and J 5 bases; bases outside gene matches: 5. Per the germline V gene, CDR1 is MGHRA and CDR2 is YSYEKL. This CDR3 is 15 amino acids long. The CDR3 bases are TGCGCCAGCAGCCAAGAGGCTACAGGGGGAACTGAAGCTTTCTTT. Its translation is CASSQEATGGTEAFF.

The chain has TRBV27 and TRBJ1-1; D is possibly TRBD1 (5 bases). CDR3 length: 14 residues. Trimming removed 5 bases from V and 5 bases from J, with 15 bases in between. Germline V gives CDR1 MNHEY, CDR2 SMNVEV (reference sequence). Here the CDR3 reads CASSMQPGGTEAFF. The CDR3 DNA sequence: TGTGCCAGCAGTATGCAACCGGGGGGAACTGAAGCTTTCTTT.

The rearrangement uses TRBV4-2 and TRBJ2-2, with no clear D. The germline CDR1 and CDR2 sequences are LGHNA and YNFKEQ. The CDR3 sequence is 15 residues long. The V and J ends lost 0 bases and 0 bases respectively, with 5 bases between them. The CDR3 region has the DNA TGTGCCAGCAGCCAAGAGACCTCGAACACCGGGGAGCTGTTTTTT. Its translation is CASSQETSNTGELFF.

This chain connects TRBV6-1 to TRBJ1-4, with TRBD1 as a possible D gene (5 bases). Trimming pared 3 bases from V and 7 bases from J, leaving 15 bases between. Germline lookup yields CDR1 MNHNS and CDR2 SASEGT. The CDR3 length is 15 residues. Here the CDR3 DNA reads TGTGCCAGCAGTGATGGGAGCTCACAGGCTGAAAAACTGTTTTTT. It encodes CASSDGSSQAEKLFF.

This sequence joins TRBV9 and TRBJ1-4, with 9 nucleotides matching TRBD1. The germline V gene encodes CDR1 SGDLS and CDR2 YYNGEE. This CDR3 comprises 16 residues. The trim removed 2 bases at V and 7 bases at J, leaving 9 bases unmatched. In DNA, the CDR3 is TGTGCCAGCAGCGTCGGGACAGGGTATTTGAGTGAAAAACTGTTTTTT. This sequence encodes CASSVGTGYLSEKLFF.

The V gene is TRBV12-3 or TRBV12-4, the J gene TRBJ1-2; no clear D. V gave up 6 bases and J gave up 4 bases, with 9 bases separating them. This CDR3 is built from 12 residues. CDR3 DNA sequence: TGTGCCAGCAGGGAAGGAATCTATGGCTACACCTTC. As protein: CASREGIYGYTF.

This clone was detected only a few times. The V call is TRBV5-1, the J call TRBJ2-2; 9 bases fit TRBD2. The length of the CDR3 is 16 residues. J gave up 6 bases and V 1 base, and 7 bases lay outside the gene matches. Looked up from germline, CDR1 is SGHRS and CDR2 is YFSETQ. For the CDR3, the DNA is TGCGCCAGCAGCTTGTCTAGCGGGACTATGGCCGGGGAGCTGTTTTTT. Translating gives CASSLSSGTMAGELFF.